The 21 T cell receptor beta chains below all came from one sample that was sequenced in a study of blood T cells in healthy people across ages (dated by TCRdb to 2013 to 2016). Library preparation was by 5' RACE. These reads were obtained on an Illumina HiSeq 2500. The second PCR ran for about 7 to 11 cycles and used a J-beta primer mix along with a sample-barcoded 5' primer. TCRdb's own reprocessing of the public reads used fastp at Q25 and MiXCR and kept productive beta chains. Rows are combined by CDR3 protein, so each entry shows the most common genes and DNA. The sample contains 600,000 to 900,000 distinct CDR3 sequences, about a quarter of them found a single time. The ten most abundant clones make up 2.5% to 3.5% of the sample. These data also formed part of another study, on T cells of mothers and their children.

The sample consisted of blood. These receptors all stem from a boy younger than 18 in good health.

The chain employs TRBV12-3 or TRBV12-4 and TRBJ1-1; D is perhaps TRBD1 (6 bases). This CDR3 comprises 15 residues. Trimming took 6 bases from V and 3 from J, leaving 17 bases between them. The CDR3 DNA reads TGTGCCAGCAGACCGGACAGTACCCAGGACACTGAAGCTTTCTTT. It specifies CASRPDSTQDTEAFF.

This clonotype was counted a few times. CDR3 DNA sequence: TGCAGTGCTACTAACAGGGGCTACAATGAGCAGTTCTTC. Translating gives CSATNRGYNEQFF. This chain uses TRBV20-1 with TRBJ2-1; 7 bases are shared with TRBD1. Germline CDR1 DFQATT, CDR2 SNEGSKA (reference sequence). V gave up 4 bases and J gave up 3 bases; unmatched junction bases: 3. This CDR3 contains 13 residues.

V gene TRBV20-1 combines with J gene TRBJ1-1; no definite D call. The CDR3 sequence is 13 residues long. CDR1 DFQATT and CDR2 SNEGSKA come from the germline V gene (reference sequence). V was shortened by 3 bases and J by 5 bases, with 13 bases between the two germline ends. The chain's CDR3 is CSASFNLGTEAFF. DNA for the CDR3: TGCAGTGCTAGTTTTAACCTGGGGACTGAAGCTTTCTTT.

The chain combines TRBV7-8 with TRBJ2-2; perhaps TRBD1 as D (6 bases). Germline-derived CDR1 and CDR2 are SGHVS and FQNEAQ. The CDR3 sequence is 15 residues long. Trimming pared 2 bases from V and 7 bases from J, leaving 14 bases between. CDR3 region: CASSLTQGLIGELFF. CDR3 bases: TGTGCCAGCAGCTTAACGCAGGGGTTGATCGGGGAGCTGTTTTTT.

Only a few counts were recorded for this clonotype. The rearrangement uses TRBV12-3 or TRBV12-4 and TRBJ2-4; weak D call: TRBD1 (6 bases). Trimming cost V 3 bases and J 2 bases, with 14 bases left between them. The CDR3 is 16 residues long. CDR3 DNA: TGTGCCAGCAGTTTTGGGGGCAGAACGACCAAAAACATTCAGTACTTC. Translating gives CASSFGGRTTKNIQYF.

The rearrangement joins TRBV6-6 to TRBJ2-7; 7 bases map to TRBD1. Near its end, the DNA agrees better with TRBJ2-1, so the J call may be wrong. The CDR3 is made up of 10 amino acids. Per germline, CDR1 MNHNY and CDR2 SVGAGI (reference sequence). CDR3 coding DNA: TGTGCAGGTGGCAGGGGGGAGCAGTTCTTC. It codes for CAGGRGEQFF.

This sequence joins TRBV7-3 and TRBJ2-1; 8 nucleotides align to TRBD2. The V gene's germline CDR1 is SGHTA and CDR2 FQGTGA. J was trimmed by 6 bases and V by 0 bases; bases with no gene match: 13. There are 18 residues in the CDR3. DNA of the CDR3: TGTGCCAGCAGCTTAACTAGCGGGGCTGGAAGCCGGGGCAATGAGCAGTTCTTC. Amino acids: CASSLTSGAGSRGNEQFF.

This clonotype has a handful of counts. The chain has TRBV6-6 and TRBJ1-6, with 11 bases lining up with TRBD1. Germline V gives CDR1 MNHNY, CDR2 SVGAGI (reference sequence). CDR3 length: 14 residues. The junction had 5 bases not matched to a gene; V was cut back by 2 bases and J by 14 bases. CDR3 sequence reads: CASSYERDRGTLHF. For the CDR3, the DNA is TGTGCCAGCAGTTACGAGCGGGACAGGGGGACCCTCCACTTT.

About this clonotype itself: Without the conserved terminal phenylalanine or tryptophan, this CDR3 likely stems from a read error. The rearrangement links TRBV4-2 to TRBJ1-1; TRBD1 matches at 8 bases. V gave up 0 bases and J gave up 5 bases; unmatched junction bases: 5. The CDR3 loop spans 15 amino acids. Germline V gene lookup returns CDR1 LGHNA and CDR2 YNFKEQ. The CDR3 region has the DNA TGTGCCAGCAGCCAAGACCAGGGGGCCAGGACTGAAGCTTTCTCT. Translating gives CASSQDQGARTEAFS.

In this sample, this clonotype turned up many times. Its ends do not fully match the called genes, so a read error is possible. The chain combines TRBV4-1 with TRBJ1-1; a weak D match, TRBD1 (5 bases). The CDR3 spans 12 residues. Germline values: CDR1 MGHRA, CDR2 YSYEKL. CDR3 DNA: TGTGCCAGCTCCCGTGGGGGCACTGAAGCTTTCTTT. It specifies CASSRGGTEAFF.

This chain joins TRBV28 and TRBJ2-4; D may correspond to TRBD1 or TRBD2 (6 bases each). This CDR3 has 15 residues. Trimming removed 3 bases at V and 1 base at J, with 10 bases between. Germline V gene sequence: CDR1 MDHEN, CDR2 SYDVKM. CDR3 nucleotides: TGTGCCAGCAGTTTCGGGGGCCAGGCCAAAAACATTCAGTACTTC. Amino acids: CASSFGGQAKNIQYF. Full variable domain (outside the CDR3, taken from reference TRBV28 and TRBJ2-4): DVKVTQSSRYLVKRTGEKVFLECVQDMDHENMFWYRQDPGLGLRLIYFSYDVKMKEKGDIPEGYSVSREKKERFSLILESASTNQTSMYLCASSFGGQAKNIQYFGAGTRLSVL.

V gene TRBV6-5 combines with J gene TRBJ2-1; TRBD1 agrees at 7 bases. The CDR3 extends over 15 amino acids. Looked up from germline, CDR1 is MNHEY and CDR2 is SVGAGI. V shed 4 bases, J shed 2 bases, and the junction held 5 bases outside the gene matches. CDR3 sequence: CASSFTGDPYNEQFF. CDR3 nucleotides: TGTGCCAGCAGTTTTACAGGGGACCCCTACAATGAGCAGTTCTTC.

The CDR3: CASSLIGTGNYGYTF. The CDR3 region has the DNA TGTGCCAGCAGCTTAATCGGGACAGGGAACTATGGCTACACCTTC. The V and J genes are TRBV11-2 and TRBJ1-2, with TRBD1 matching 9 bases. Germline CDR1 SGHAT, CDR2 FQNNGV. The CDR3 loop spans 15 amino acids. The V segment lost 2 bases and the J segment 2 bases; nucleotides outside the gene matches: 3.

The rearrangement links TRBV30 to TRBJ1-5; TRBD1 matches 10 bases. Germline loops: CDR1 GTSNPN, CDR2 SVGIG (reference sequence). Trimming cost V 6 bases and J 2 bases; bases outside gene matches: 7. This CDR3 is built from 15 residues. In DNA form, the CDR3 reads TGTGCCTGCAGCTCCGGGACAGGGGGCAATCAGCCCCAGCATTTT. Amino acids: CACSSGTGGNQPQHF. The complete variable domain, with remaining parts taken from reference TRBV30 and TRBJ1-5, reads SQTIHQWPATLVQPVGSPLSLECTVEGTSNPNLYWYRQAAGRGLQLLFYSVGIGQISSEVPQNLSASRPQDRQFILSSKKLLLSDSGFYLCACSSGTGGNQPQHFGDGTRLSIL.

Only a few counts were recorded for this clonotype. The chain couples TRBV2 to TRBJ2-7, with D tentatively TRBD2 (6 bases). V shed 6 bases and J shed 0 bases, with 12 bases lying between them. There are 14 residues in the CDR3. Germline V gene lookup returns CDR1 SNHLY and CDR2 FYNNEI. CDR3 amino acids: CASSWAGSSYEQYF. CDR3 nucleotides: TGTGCCAGCAGCTGGGCGGGGAGCTCCTACGAGCAGTACTTC.

This clonotype was found a few times. This chain uses TRBV18 with TRBJ2-1; 11 nucleotides align to TRBD1. Germline CDR1 reads KGHSH; CDR2 reads LQKENI. The CDR3 contains 16 residues. J was trimmed by 6 bases and V by 8 bases; bases with no gene match: 12. The CDR3 reads CASQPPGQGVVNEQFF. The CDR3 DNA sequence: TGTGCCAGCCAACCACCGGGACAGGGGGTGGTCAATGAGCAGTTCTTC.

This clonotype was detected only a few times. This chain connects TRBV12-3 or TRBV12-4 to TRBJ2-2, with unresolved D. There are 14 residues in the CDR3. Trimming shortened V by 2 bases and J by 1 base, and 5 bases separated the two germline ends. The CDR3, as DNA: TGTGCCAGCAGTTTAACCGTGAACACCGGGGAGCTGTTTTTT. This gives the protein CASSLTVNTGELFF.

This clonotype turned up a few times. This chain joins TRBV7-9 and TRBJ2-5; 9 bases are a match to TRBD2. Germline lookup yields CDR1 SEHNR and CDR2 FQNEAQ (reference sequence). With 4 bases clipped from V and 7 bases from J, the junction kept 13 bases outside the gene matches. CDR3 length equals 16 residues. The CDR3 here is CASSSSGLAWTRTQYF. The CDR3 DNA reads TGTGCCAGCAGCTCCTCTGGACTAGCGTGGACGCGGACCCAGTACTTC.

This clonotype occurred many times. V gene TRBV7-9 combines with J gene TRBJ1-4; tentatively, D is TRBD1 (5 bases). The V and J ends lost 1 base and 14 bases respectively, with 8 bases between them. Germline CDR1 reads SEHNR; CDR2 reads FQNEAQ (reference sequence). The CDR3 length is 11 residues. The CDR3 is CASSLERGLFF. The DNA for the CDR3 is TGTGCCAGCAGCTTAGAACGGGGGCTGTTTTTT.

This clonotype was observed a handful of times. The chain joins TRBV12-3 or TRBV12-4 to TRBJ1-6; the D is unclear. The germline V and J ends were trimmed by 2 bases and 10 bases, with 15 bases remaining between them. CDR3 length: 15 amino acids. CDR3 in amino acids: CASSLRQSMYSPLHF. The DNA of the CDR3 is TGTGCCAGCAGTTTACGGCAGAGCATGTACTCACCCCTCCACTTT.

The rearrangement links TRBV28 to TRBJ1-2; a possible D gene is TRBD1 (5 bases). Trimming pared 3 bases from V and 4 bases from J, leaving 18 bases between. Germline CDR1 is MDHEN and CDR2 is SYDVKM. The CDR3 has 16 residues. The CDR3 DNA sequence: TGTGCCAGCAGTTTGGATCCGCGGGGCGCAGGCTATGGCTACACCTTC. It codes for CASSLDPRGAGYGYTF.